These 6 T cell receptor beta chains were sequenced from one sample in a study of OX40 agonist ivuxolimab in advanced cancers. Assay used: immunoSEQ multiplex PCR; TCRdb lists only in-frame clones, some missing. The profile shows 60,000 or so clones, roughly 85% of them singletons. Sequencing was performed on CD4+ or CD8+ T cells sorted from blood, taken in a trial of the OX40 agonist ivuxolimab. These receptors originate from an adult with an advanced solid tumor such as melanoma, head and neck, liver or kidney cancer.

V is TRBV27 and J is TRBJ1-4; tentative D call: TRBD1 (6 bases). Germline loops: CDR1 MNHEY, CDR2 SMNVEV (reference sequence). CDR3 length: 16 amino acids. Trimming took 9 bases from V and 5 from J, leaving 22 bases between them. In nucleotides, the CDR3 is TGTGCCAGTAGAAAATTTACAGGGTTTGGGAATGAAAAACTGTTTTTT. It codes for CASRKFTGFGNEKLFF.

This chain connects TRBV5-8 to TRBJ2-7, with D perhaps being TRBD1 or TRBD2 (6 bases each). This CDR3 spans 16 amino acids. Per germline, CDR1 SGHTS and CDR2 YDEGEE. V lost 4 bases to trimming and J lost 2 bases, with 19 bases between them. The CDR3 sequence is CASSRQTGGGTYEQYF. DNA for the CDR3: TGTGCCAGCAGCCGACAGACAGGAGGGGGTACCTACGAGCAGTACTTC.

The chain couples TRBV7-8 to TRBJ2-1; 9 bases align to TRBD1. The CDR3 loop spans 14 amino acids. V trimming: 5 bases; J trimming: 9 bases; junction bases outside the gene matches: 8. Germline-derived CDR1 and CDR2 are SGHVS and FQNEAQ. The CDR3 region has the DNA TGTGCCAGCAGCCCCTACAGGGGGCGGGGTGAGCAGTTCTTC. It is translated as CASSPYRGRGEQFF.

V usage is TRBV7-2 and J usage is TRBJ1-5; tentatively, D is TRBD1 (6 bases). This CDR3 spans 16 amino acids. V shed 5 bases and J shed 7 bases, with 21 bases lying between them. The germline V gene has CDR1 SGHTA and CDR2 FQGNSA. The CDR3 reads CASSPAMGGTGQPQHF. CDR3 coding DNA: TGTGCCAGCAGCCCGGCAATGGGGGGCACCGGGCAGCCCCAGCATTTT.

J is TRBJ1-2 and V is TRBV14; D may be TRBD1 (6 bases). The germline gives CDR1 SGHDN, CDR2 FVKESK. V shed 5 bases and J shed 7 bases, with 14 bases lying between them. The CDR3 length is 13 residues. The CDR3 nucleotides read TGTGCCAGCAGCTACGACAGGACAGCTGGCTACACCTTC. Residues: CASSYDRTAGYTF.

V is TRBV5-4 and J is TRBJ2-1; D is perhaps TRBD1 (6 bases). The germline V gene encodes CDR1 SGHNT and CDR2 YYREEE (reference sequence). This CDR3 region has 12 residues. V gave up 2 bases and J gave up 8 bases, with 8 bases separating them. The CDR3 sequence: CASSLQGDEQFF. As DNA, the CDR3 is TGTGCCAGCAGCTTACAGGGAGATGAGCAGTTCTTC.